The present T cell receptor (beta chain) was sequenced within a study of cytomegalovirus exposure and HLA in healthy donors. Overall study findings and caveats: Fewer N-insertions than the 666-donor mean were reportedly shown by an Asian-associated ancestry cluster in a later analysis. Later examination showed HLA-associated TCR beta chains had greater clonal expansion than equally common others.

Primers included in the PCR were 60 Vbeta and 13 Jbeta primers. Assay used: immunoSEQ multiplex PCR; TCRdb lists only in-frame clones, some missing. The sample holds approximately 150,000 clones; around 75% are singletons and the top ten take less than 5%. Notes on this clone: Its antigen is unknown.

The sample taken for sequencing was PBMCs. This receptor was obtained from a man aged 55-75 years in good health and CMV-seronegative.

The CDR3 DNA is TGTGCCTGGAGTGCGGACAGGGGGACGCCTGAAGCTTTCTTT. This codes for CAWSADRGTPEAFF. V usage is TRBV30 and J usage is TRBJ1-1; 10 nucleotides match TRBD1. Germline values: CDR1 GTSNPN, CDR2 SVGIG (reference sequence). The CDR3 has 14 amino acids. J was trimmed by 6 bases and V by 1 base; bases with no gene match: 5. Together with reference TRBV30 and TRBJ1-1, the CDR3 gives the full variable domain: SQTIHQWPATLVQPVGSPLSLECTVEGTSNPNLYWYRQAAGRGLQLLFYSVGIGQISSEVPQNLSASRPQDRQFILSSKKLLLSDSGFYLCAWSADRGTPEAFFGQGTRLTVV.